The 29 T cell receptor beta chains below come from one sample, sequenced in a study of T cell repertoires in cytomegalovirus infection. MiXCR, run by TCRdb on the reads, gives a single entry per CDR3 protein. Here the sample spans some 250,000 distinct CDR3 sequences, 8% to 9.5% being singletons. Sequenced material: PBMCs. These receptors originate from a human donor in good health (CMV status not recorded). Some clones in this sample may be carry-over from other donors' samples.

This clonotype was observed at least ten times. The chain links TRBV7-2 to TRBJ1-1; 12 bases match TRBD1. CDR3 length: 20 amino acids. V lost 4 bases and J lost 6; bases outside the gene matches: 21. Germline values: CDR1 SGHTA, CDR2 FQGNSA. CDR3 region: CASSSGGDRGRRSLRPEAFF. The CDR3 coding sequence is TGTGCCAGCAGCTCAGGAGGGGACAGGGGGCGCCGGAGTCTGCGTCCTGAAGCTTTCTTT.

This clonotype was picked up a small number of times. This sequence joins TRBV19 and TRBJ2-2; D is unresolved. Germline V gene data show CDR1 as LNHDA and CDR2 as SQIVND (reference sequence). The CDR3 has 16 residues. The V end was cut by 5 bases, the J end by 2 bases, with 15 bases between. CDR3 amino acids: CASSPFFQANTGELFF. The CDR3 DNA sequence: TGTGCCAGTAGTCCCTTCTTTCAGGCCAACACCGGGGAGCTGTTTTTT.

The chain joins TRBV4-1 to TRBJ1-4; D is uncertain. V was cut by 0 bases and J by 8 bases, with 10 bases left in between. Germline CDR1 reads MGHRA; CDR2 reads YSYEKL. The CDR3 covers 14 residues. In DNA form, the CDR3 reads TGCGCCAGCAGCCAAGAAGGGATCAAAGAAAAACTGTTTTTT. Its translation is CASSQEGIKEKLFF.

The gene calls are TRBV6-1 and TRBJ1-1, with D perhaps TRBD1 (6 bases). This CDR3 has 14 residues. The V end was cut by 6 bases, the J end by 5 bases, with 16 bases between. Germline CDR1 MNHNS, CDR2 SASEGT. The CDR3 DNA reads as TGTGCCAGCAGCAACCAGGGAGGGGGAACTGAAGCTTTCTTT. Protein: CASSNQGGGTEAFF.

As for this clonotype: A much larger clonotype is one base distant, so this may be a read error. The chain combines TRBV18 with TRBJ2-2; TRBD2 might be the D (5 bases). The CDR3 totals 13 residues. Germline loops: CDR1 KGHSH, CDR2 LQKENI. The CDR3 here is CASPPAAGGELFF. For the CDR3, the DNA is TGTGCCAGCCCACCGGCTGCGGGCGGGGAGCTGTTTTTT.

This clonotype was observed at least ten times. The chain recombines TRBV7-2 with TRBJ2-5; 8 nucleotides line up with TRBD2. Trimming cost V 4 bases and J 7 bases; bases outside gene matches: 11. Germline loops: CDR1 SGHTA, CDR2 FQGNSA. The CDR3 runs 15 residues. The CDR3 region has the DNA TGTGCCAGCAGCTCCCCGGGACTAGGGACGGGGACCCAGTACTTC. Its protein is CASSSPGLGTGTQYF.

This clonotype was recorded many times. J is TRBJ1-2 and V is TRBV7-2, with 8 bases matching TRBD1. CDR3 length: 14 amino acids. V shed 1 base, J shed 8 bases, and the junction held 6 bases outside the gene matches. From germline, CDR1 is SGHTA and CDR2 FQGNSA. The CDR3 region is CASSLGTGMRGYTF. The DNA of the CDR3 is TGTGCCAGCAGCTTAGGGACAGGGATGAGGGGCTACACCTTC.

This clonotype came up many times. The V and J genes are TRBV7-9 and TRBJ2-1; 7 bases map to TRBD2. Trimming removed 6 bases from V and 11 bases from J; junction bases left unmatched: 7. The germline CDR1 and CDR2 sequences are SEHNR and FQNEAQ (reference sequence). CDR3 length equals 12 residues. CDR3 coding DNA: TGTGCCAGCAGTATCGAGGGGACTAAGCAGTTCTTC. Its translation: CASSIEGTKQFF. Full variable domain (remainder filled in from reference TRBV7-9 and TRBJ2-1): DTGVSQNPRHKITKRGQNVTFRCDPISEHNRLYWYRQTLGQGPEFLTYFQNEAQLEKSRLLSDRFSAERPKGSFSTLEIQRTEQGDSAMYLCASSIEGTKQFFGPGTRLTVL.

This clonotype was found many times. The chain joins TRBV10-3 to TRBJ2-6, with TRBD1 matching over 8 bases. CDR1 is ENHRY, CDR2 SYGVKD, per germline. CDR3 size: 18 residues. The ends lost 2 bases at V and 1 base at J; junction bases unmatched: 7. This chain's CDR3 is CAISEAGQGVSGANVLTF. CDR3 DNA: TGTGCCATCAGTGAGGCTGGACAGGGAGTGTCTGGGGCCAACGTCCTGACTTTC.

This clonotype has a handful of counts. The chain joins TRBV12-3 or TRBV12-4 to TRBJ1-4; D unclear. V was trimmed by 4 bases and J by 7 bases, leaving 13 bases between them. This CDR3 contains 14 residues. The CDR3 sequence: CASSSQLGGEKLFF. CDR3 in DNA: TGTGCCAGCAGTTCCCAGTTAGGAGGTGAAAAACTGTTTTTT.

This chain connects TRBV9 to TRBJ1-1, with D hard to call. This CDR3 comprises 13 residues. In germline, CDR1 is SGDLS, CDR2 YYNGEE. V lost 0 bases and J 1 base, leaving 4 bases between the germline ends. The CDR3 sequence is CASSVVTNTEAFF. CDR3 DNA sequence: TGTGCCAGCAGCGTAGTGACGAACACTGAAGCTTTCTTT.

This clonotype has a count of ten or more. The chain recombines TRBV6-1 with TRBJ1-5, with 7 bases matching TRBD1. The CDR3 consists of 14 residues. Trimming cost V 7 bases and J 5 bases; bases outside gene matches: 8. Germline V gene sequence: CDR1 MNHNS, CDR2 SASEGT. The DNA of the CDR3 is TGTGCCAGCACTCGGGGAGGGGGCGATCAGCCCCAGCATTTT. This codes for CASTRGGGDQPQHF.

This clonotype occurred many times. The chain uses TRBV7-8 and TRBJ1-3; TRBD1 matches at 7 bases. The CDR3 spans 16 residues. CDR1 is SGHVS and CDR2 is FQNEAQ in the germline V gene. Losses at the gene ends were 1 base for V and 2 bases for J; bases not matched to a gene: 5. The CDR3 spells CASSLGQGSTGNTIYF. In nucleotides, the CDR3 is TGTGCCAGCAGCTTAGGACAGGGCAGTACTGGAAACACCATATATTTT. Looking up the rest from reference TRBV7-8 and TRBJ1-3 gives the full variable domain: GAGVSQSPRYKVAKRGQDVALRCDPISGHVSLFWYQQALGQGPEFLTYFQNEAQLDKSGLPSDRFFAERPEGSVSTLKIQRTQQEDSAVYLCASSLGQGSTGNTIYFGEGSWLTVV.

This clonotype showed up many times. V gene TRBV7-2 combines with J gene TRBJ1-1; the D is unclear. The CDR3 is 14 amino acids. Germline V lookup: CDR1 SGHTA, CDR2 FQGNSA. Trimming took off 3 bases at V and 2 bases at J, with 10 bases between the two ends. CDR3 nucleotide sequence: TGTGCCAGCAGCTTTAACCAGAGAAACACTGAAGCTTTCTTT. Protein: CASSFNQRNTEAFF.

This clonotype was recorded a few times. The chain recombines TRBV29-1 with TRBJ2-7; D is possibly TRBD2 (5 bases). Germline V lookup: CDR1 SQVTM, CDR2 ANQGSEA. The CDR3 contains 12 residues. V shed 6 bases and J shed 2 bases, with 11 bases lying between them. The DNA of the CDR3 is TGCAGCGTCGAGGGTGGCCCCTACGAGCAGTACTTC. Amino acid sequence: CSVEGGPYEQYF.

Many counts were recorded for this clonotype. The chain recombines TRBV12-3 or TRBV12-4 with TRBJ1-1, with D unclear. The CDR3 spans 14 residues. V lost 3 bases, J lost 5 bases, and 13 bases lay in between. CDR3 in amino acids: CASSFSTRRTEAFF. As DNA, the CDR3 is TGTGCCAGCAGTTTTTCCACACGAAGGACTGAAGCTTTCTTT.

At least ten counts were recorded for this clonotype. V is TRBV7-2 and J is TRBJ1-2; a weak D match, TRBD1 (5 bases). The V gene lost 1 base and the J gene lost 14 bases, with 23 bases spanning the gap. The CDR3 spans 15 residues. Looked up from germline, CDR1 is SGHTA and CDR2 is FQGNSA. The CDR3 reads CASSLVTGGDLPTTF. Here the CDR3 DNA reads TGTGCCAGCAGCTTAGTCACTGGCGGGGACCTACCTACTACCTTC.

This clonotype was counted ten times or more. This chain uses TRBV28 with TRBJ1-6; D remains unclear. Between the trimmed V and J ends, which lost 6 bases and 12 bases, there was a span of 15 bases. The V gene's germline CDR1 is MDHEN and CDR2 SYDVKM. This CDR3 has 13 amino acids. The chain's CDR3 is CASRIDSILPLHF. DNA of the CDR3: TGTGCCAGCAGGATAGATTCGATTCTACCCCTCCACTTT.

This clonotype was recorded at least ten times. V gene TRBV7-8 combines with J gene TRBJ1-1; D is unresolved. Per germline, CDR1 SGHVS and CDR2 FQNEAQ. CDR3 length: 13 residues. Trimming cost V 6 bases and J 1 base, with 9 bases left between them. CDR3 sequence: CASSRTWNTEAFF. In DNA form, the CDR3 reads TGTGCCAGCAGTCGGACCTGGAACACTGAAGCTTTCTTT. The variable domain in full, with the rest retrieved from reference TRBV7-8 and TRBJ1-1, is GAGVSQSPRYKVAKRGQDVALRCDPISGHVSLFWYQQALGQGPEFLTYFQNEAQLDKSGLPSDRFFAERPEGSVSTLKIQRTQQEDSAVYLCASSRTWNTEAFFGQGTRLTVV.

This clonotype was recorded many times. The chain carries TRBV6-1 and TRBJ2-1, with TRBD2 matching over 14 bases. CDR3 length: 16 amino acids. The junction had 14 bases not matched to a gene; V was cut back by 10 bases and J by 9 bases. Germline values: CDR1 MNHNS, CDR2 SASEGT. Written as DNA, the CDR3 is TGTGCCACCCCGGGACTAGCGGGGGCCCGGGGCCGTGAGCAGTTCTTC. It translates to CATPGLAGARGREQFF.

At least ten counts were recorded for this clonotype. The chain employs TRBV5-1 and TRBJ1-1; possibly TRBD1 for D (5 bases). Deletions cut 7 bases from V and 0 bases from J, with 16 bases between. The germline CDR1 and CDR2 sequences are SGHRS and YFSETQ. The CDR3 loop spans 15 amino acids. CDR3 coding DNA: TGCGCCAGCCGGCTGACGACAGCCATGAACACTGAAGCTTTCTTT. Residues: CASRLTTAMNTEAFF.

This clonotype has at least ten counts. The J gene is TRBJ1-1, the V gene TRBV7-9; 9 bases line up with TRBD1. The CDR3 runs to 18 residues. V was pared by 4 bases and J by 3 bases, with 15 bases of the junction left unmatched. Germline CDR1 reads SEHNR; CDR2 reads FQNEAQ (reference sequence). CDR3 bases: TGTGCCAGCAGCTACAATGAAAAGAAGACAGGGGGGGACACTGAAGCTTTCTTT. As protein: CASSYNEKKTGGDTEAFF.

This clonotype was counted ten times or more. This rearrangement joins TRBV7-8 to TRBJ1-4, with D possibly matching TRBD1 (5 bases). From germline, CDR1 is SGHVS and CDR2 FQNEAQ. The CDR3 covers 17 residues. The V end was cut by 4 bases, the J end by 0 bases, with 15 bases between. CDR3 amino acids: CASSSETAAATNEKLFF. CDR3 DNA: TGTGCCAGCAGCTCCGAGACAGCGGCTGCAACTAATGAAAAACTGTTTTTT.

V is TRBV29-1 and J is TRBJ2-1; 8 nucleotides match TRBD1. The germline V gene encodes CDR1 SQVTM and CDR2 ANQGSEA. V dropped 8 bases and J dropped 6; count of bases not matched to a gene: 9. CDR3 length equals 13 residues. The chain's CDR3 is CSISGQARNEQFF. In DNA form, the CDR3 reads TGCAGCATCTCGGGACAGGCACGCAATGAGCAGTTCTTC.

Only a few counts were recorded for this clonotype. The rearrangement links TRBV30 to TRBJ1-1; maybe TRBD1 (5 bases). The germline V and J ends were trimmed by 7 bases and 5 bases, with 11 bases remaining between them. The CDR3 is 11 residues long. Germline lookup yields CDR1 GTSNPN and CDR2 SVGIG (reference sequence). The CDR3 reads CALTAVTEAFF. CDR3 sequence (DNA): TGTGCCTTGACAGCAGTGACTGAAGCTTTCTTT. Drawing the rest from reference TRBV30 and TRBJ1-1, the complete variable domain is SQTIHQWPATLVQPVGSPLSLECTVEGTSNPNLYWYRQAAGRGLQLLFYSVGIGQISSEVPQNLSASRPQDRQFILSSKKLLLSDSGFYLCALTAVTEAFFGQGTRLTVV.

Worth noting for this clonotype: This clone may be a read error of a much larger clone one base away. The V gene is TRBV7-2, the J gene TRBJ2-1, with D unclear. V lost 1 base and J lost 5, with 3 bases in between. The CDR3 loop spans 12 amino acids. Per germline, CDR1 SGHTA and CDR2 FQGNSA. CDR3 in amino acids: CASSLGHNEQFF. The CDR3, as DNA: TGTGCCAGCAGCTTAGGACACAATGAGCAGTTCTTC.

The sample holds many counts of this clonotype. The gene calls are TRBV11-2 and TRBJ2-5; 10 bases align to TRBD2. The J segment lost 1 base and the V segment lost 5 bases, leaving 13 bases of the junction unmatched. The CDR3 is 18 residues long. Germline values: CDR1 SGHAT, CDR2 FQNNGV. CDR3 protein: CASSHTGGLAKPQETQYF. CDR3 in DNA: TGTGCCAGCAGCCACACAGGGGGACTAGCGAAACCCCAAGAGACCCAGTACTTC.

This clonotype was recorded at least ten times. V is TRBV10-2 and J is TRBJ1-1, with 9 bases lining up with TRBD1. The length of the CDR3 is 13 residues. V was pared by 4 bases and J by 4 bases, with 1 base of the junction left unmatched. CDR1 WSHSY and CDR2 SAAADI come from the germline V gene. CDR3 DNA sequence: TGCGCCAGCAGTGTGACAGGGGGCACTGAAGCTTTCTTT. It specifies CASSVTGGTEAFF.

There are a few counts of this clonotype. This chain links TRBV5-1 with TRBJ2-3, with TRBD1 as a possible D gene (5 bases). Trimming left V 2 bases short and J 5 bases short, with 9 bases between. The CDR3 is 13 amino acids. In germline, CDR1 is SGHRS, CDR2 YFSETQ. The CDR3: CASSFQTVDTQYF. The CDR3 DNA is TGCGCCAGCAGCTTTCAGACAGTAGATACGCAGTATTTT. The full variable domain, its missing parts supplied by reference TRBV5-1 and TRBJ2-3, is KAGVTQTPRYLIKTRGQQVTLSCSPISGHRSVSWYQQTPGQGLQFLFEYFSETQRNKGNFPGRFSGRQFSNSRSEMNVSTLELGDSALYLCASSFQTVDTQYFGPGTRLTVL.